The clone carrying this TCR beta chain was detected a few times. The CDR3 extends over 13 amino acids. Deletions cut 3 bases from V and 9 bases from J, with 15 bases between. CDR1 and CDR2 (germline): SGHVS, FQNEAQ. These data come from a study of CD8 T cells in ankylosing spondylitis. Quantitative 5'-RACE with molecular barcodes produced the TCR beta libraries. TCRdb used MiXCR to reprocess the 5' RACE reads, holding one entry per CDR3 protein. This table has about 250,000 distinct CDR3 sequences, about 30% appearing once. This clonotype was obtained from a male donor with ankylosing spondylitis or in good health (not recorded which). The material sequenced was blood, either unsorted or a sorted T cell fraction (not recorded which). This chain links TRBV7-8 with TRBJ2-7; D might be TRBD2 (6 bases). CDR3 in amino acids: CASSLEGSARQYF. The CDR3 region has the DNA TGTGCCAGCAGCTTGGAGGGCAGTGCTAGGCAGTACTTC. The whole variable domain, remainder taken from reference TRBV7-8 and TRBJ2-7, is GAGVSQSPRYKVAKRGQDVALRCDPISGHVSLFWYQQALGQGPEFLTYFQNEAQLDKSGLPSDRFFAERPEGSVSTLKIQRTQQEDSAVYLCASSLEGSARQYFGPGTRLTVT.